These 9 T cell receptor beta chains were sequenced from one sample in a study of blood T cell repertoires in COVID-19. The protocol was immunoSEQ multiplex PCR, while the TCRdb copy is restricted to in-frame clones and leaves out a portion. Of 250,000 to 300,000 clones in the sample, roughly nine tenths were seen once. Sample: peripheral blood. The receptors were gathered from a man aged 18 to 29 with active or convalescent COVID-19.

This chain links TRBV6-6 with TRBJ1-5; the D is unclear. The CDR3 consists of 13 residues. Germline V gene sequence: CDR1 MNHNY, CDR2 SVGAGI (reference sequence). The V and J ends lost 5 bases and 6 bases respectively, with 11 bases between them. Here the CDR3 reads CASSGPPGQPQHF. DNA of the CDR3: TGTGCCAGCAGTGGGCCCCCAGGTCAGCCCCAGCATTTT.

This CDR3 is CASSPNPGQGAIGYTF. The CDR3 DNA is TGTGCCAGCTCACCGAACCCGGGACAGGGGGCGATTGGCTACACCTTC. The chain has TRBV18 and TRBJ1-2; 12 bases match TRBD1. V trimming: 3 bases; J trimming: 7 bases; junction bases outside the gene matches: 9. CDR3 size: 16 residues. Germline CDR1 reads KGHSH; CDR2 reads LQKENI. The entire variable domain, with the rest obtained from reference TRBV18 and TRBJ1-2, is as follows: NAGVMQNPRHLVRRRGQEARLRCSPMKGHSHVYWYRQLPEEGLKFMVYLQKENIIDESGMPKERFSAEFPKEGPSILRIQQVVRGDSAAYFCASSPNPGQGAIGYTFGSGTRLTVV.

This sequence joins TRBV11-2 and TRBJ2-1, with D possibly matching TRBD2 (5 bases). This CDR3 contains 16 residues. V was pared by 1 base and J by 8 bases, with 18 bases between. The germline gives CDR1 SGHAT, CDR2 FQNNGV. CDR3 residues: CASSLGGSPYLDEQFF. CDR3 coding DNA: TGTGCCAGCAGCTTAGGCGGGTCCCCCTACTTAGATGAGCAGTTCTTC.

This clone showed up just once. The chain recombines TRBV11-3 with TRBJ2-3; 11 bases are shared with TRBD2. Unmatched junction bases numbered 4, after V lost 5 bases and J lost 3 bases. Germline lookup yields CDR1 SGHNT and CDR2 YENEEA. The CDR3 extends over 15 amino acids. CDR3 sequence reads: CASSPRLAGTDTQYF. DNA of the CDR3: TGTGCCAGCAGCCCAAGACTAGCGGGAACAGATACGCAGTATTTT.

The rearrangement links TRBV4-2 to TRBJ2-5; unclear D gene. V lost 4 bases and J 4 bases, leaving 4 bases between the germline ends. The CDR3 runs to 11 residues. CDR1 is LGHNA, CDR2 YNFKEQ, per germline. The CDR3 nucleotides read TGTGCCAGCAGCCTCGGAGAGACCCAGTACTTC. Its translation is CASSLGETQYF.

This chain links TRBV25-1 with TRBJ1-6; TRBD1 aligns across 10 bases. Germline V gene data show CDR1 as MGHDK and CDR2 as SYGVNS. With 4 bases clipped from V and 5 bases from J, the junction kept 2 bases outside the gene matches. This CDR3 spans 15 amino acids. The CDR3 sequence: CASSAGTGDNSPLHF. The CDR3 DNA reads as TGTGCCAGCAGTGCCGGGACAGGGGATAATTCACCCCTCCACTTT.

The chain joins TRBV27 to TRBJ2-3; 12 bases agree with TRBD2. Trimming at V came to 4 bases and at J to 5 bases, leaving 4 bases not matched to a gene. Germline V gene lookup returns CDR1 MNHEY and CDR2 SMNVEV (reference sequence). This CDR3 region has 15 residues. The CDR3 is CASSSSGGAIDTQYF. CDR3 DNA sequence: TGTGCCAGCAGTTCTAGCGGGGGGGCGATAGATACGCAGTATTTT.

The chain joins TRBV7-6 to TRBJ1-6; D is possibly TRBD1 (6 bases). The germline gives CDR1 SGHVS, CDR2 FNYEAQ. The CDR3 consists of 16 residues. V lost 0 bases and J lost 4, with 10 bases in between. CDR3 amino acids: CASSLAGGRYNSPLHF. For the CDR3, the DNA is TGTGCCAGCAGCTTAGCTGGGGGCCGGTATAATTCACCCCTCCACTTT.

J is TRBJ2-7 and V is TRBV7-2; D is perhaps TRBD1 (6 bases). Germline values: CDR1 SGHTA, CDR2 FQGNSA. Trimming stripped 5 bases from V and 4 bases from J, with 15 bases between. This CDR3 comprises 14 residues. The CDR3 loop is CASSRDRRLYEQYF. CDR3 nucleotide sequence: TGTGCCAGCAGCAGAGACAGGAGACTATACGAGCAGTACTTC.